This passage covers 16 T cell receptor beta chains from one sample sequenced in a study of T cell responses to AZD1222 COVID-19 vaccine. Profiled with immunoSEQ multiplex PCR; TCRdb holds only in-frame clones, not every one. The sample lists 120,000 to 150,000 clones, over 80% seen once, with roughly 2.9% in the top ten. The sequencing used peripheral blood, collected on day 0 of MenACWY control vaccination. The receptors were gathered from an adult in good health.

The genes are TRBV7-2 and TRBJ1-6; D is ambiguous. The V gene lost 5 bases and the J gene lost 7 bases, with 12 bases spanning the gap. The CDR3 is 14 residues long. Germline CDR1 is SGHTA and CDR2 is FQGNSA. The CDR3 loop is CASSPRTGNSPLHF. Written as DNA, the CDR3 is TGTGCCAGCAGCCCTAGGACGGGGAATTCACCCCTCCACTTT.

The CDR3 DNA sequence: TGTGCCAGCAGGGAACAGGGAAATAGCAATCAGCCCCAGCATTTT. Amino acids: CASREQGNSNQPQHF. This chain links TRBV2 with TRBJ1-5; D may be TRBD1 (6 bases). This CDR3 contains 15 residues. Germline loops: CDR1 SNHLY, CDR2 FYNNEI. V lost 6 bases and J lost 0, with 12 bases in between.

The chain recombines TRBV11-2 with TRBJ1-1; D gene unclear. Germline V lookup: CDR1 SGHAT, CDR2 FQNNGV. V was pared by 7 bases and J by 3 bases, with 15 bases between. CDR3 length: 14 amino acids. DNA of the CDR3: TGTGCCAGCACCCTCCTCGGAGCGGACACTGAAGCTTTCTTT. This translates into CASTLLGADTEAFF.

The rearrangement uses TRBV11-3 and TRBJ2-1; D gene ambiguous. The CDR3 runs to 13 residues. The ends were cut back, 0 bases at V and 6 bases at J, with 6 bases in the middle. Germline loops: CDR1 SGHNT, CDR2 YENEEA. CDR3 sequence (DNA): TGTGCCAGCAGCTTAGATCGGACCAATGAGCAGTTCTTC. The encoded protein is CASSLDRTNEQFF.

The table lists this clone with a count of one. The chain has TRBV7-3 and TRBJ2-1; D perhaps matches TRBD2 (7 bases). Looked up from germline, CDR1 is SGHTA and CDR2 is FQGTGA. Between the trimmed V and J ends, which lost 5 bases and 9 bases, there was a span of 17 bases. This CDR3 is built from 14 residues. The CDR3 DNA reads as TGTGCCAGCAGCCTCCGGGGGGCCGTTCCTGAGCAGTTCTTC. It codes for CASSLRGAVPEQFF.

This chain uses TRBV15 with TRBJ1-1; unclear D gene. Germline CDR1 and CDR2: LNHNV and YYDKDF (reference sequence). The CDR3 is made up of 14 amino acids. Trimming pared 2 bases from V and 0 bases from J, leaving 7 bases between. CDR3 nucleotide sequence: TGTGCCACCAGCAGAAGGAACATGAACACTGAAGCTTTCTTT. Translated, it gives CATSRRNMNTEAFF. The full variable domain, rest sourced from reference TRBV15 and TRBJ1-1, is DAMVIQNPRYQVTQFGKPVTLSCSQTLNHNVMYWYQQKSSQAPKLLFHYYDKDFNNEADTPDNFQSRRPNTSFCFLDIRSPGLGDTAMYLCATSRRNMNTEAFFGQGTRLTVV.

CDR3 in DNA: TGTGCCAGCACCATGACTCCGTGGGCTGAAGCTTTCTTT. Translation: CASTMTPWAEAFF. V and J are TRBV6-5 and TRBJ1-1; D gene uncertain. V shed 7 bases and J shed 6 bases, with 15 bases lying between them. The length of the CDR3 is 13 residues. In germline, CDR1 is MNHEY, CDR2 SVGAGI.

The chain carries TRBV11-2 and TRBJ1-2; TRBD1 agrees at 9 bases. The germline gives CDR1 SGHAT, CDR2 FQNNGV. The CDR3 runs 15 residues. With 4 bases clipped from V and 5 bases from J, the junction kept 8 bases outside the gene matches. The CDR3 nucleotides read TGTGCCAGCAGCTCCCTCCGGGACAGGGATTATGGCTACACCTTC. This encodes CASSSLRDRDYGYTF. The entire variable domain, with the rest obtained from reference TRBV11-2 and TRBJ1-2, is as follows: EAGVAQSPRYKIIEKRQSVAFWCNPISGHATLYWYQQILGQGPKLLIQFQNNGVVDDSQLPKDRFSAERLKGVDSTLKIQPAKLEDSAVYLCASSSLRDRDYGYTFGSGTRLTVV.

The V call is TRBV29-1, the J call TRBJ1-2, with D possibly TRBD1 on 5 matching bases. In germline, CDR1 is SQVTM, CDR2 ANQGSEA. The CDR3 contains 13 residues. The V end was cut by 4 bases, the J end by 4 bases, with 13 bases between. This CDR3 reads CSVGRGGGYGYTF. The DNA for the CDR3 is TGCAGCGTTGGTAGGGGCGGCGGCTATGGCTACACCTTC.

The CDR3 loop is CASSSFGGRNEKLFF. Written as DNA, the CDR3 is TGTGCCAGCAGTTCCTTCGGCGGCCGTAATGAAAAACTGTTTTTT. The chain couples TRBV6-5 to TRBJ1-4; D is undetermined. The V end lost 4 bases, the J end lost 4 bases, and 13 bases lay between the germline ends. Germline V gene lookup returns CDR1 MNHEY and CDR2 SVGAGI. The CDR3 sequence is 15 residues long.

This chain joins TRBV7-2 and TRBJ2-1, with 10 bases aligning to TRBD2. This CDR3 comprises 17 residues. J was trimmed by 4 bases and V by 2 bases; bases with no gene match: 8. Germline V lookup: CDR1 SGHTA, CDR2 FQGNSA. CDR3 sequence (DNA): TGTGCCAGCAGCTTATCGGGACTAGCGTTTTCTTACAATGAGCAGTTCTTC. Translating gives CASSLSGLAFSYNEQFF. The complete variable domain, with remaining parts taken from reference TRBV7-2 and TRBJ2-1, reads GAGVSQSPSNKVTEKGKDVELRCDPISGHTALYWYRQSLGQGLEFLIYFQGNSAPDKSGLPSDRFSAERTGGSVSTLTIQRTQQEDSAVYLCASSLSGLAFSYNEQFFGPGTRLTVL.

CDR3 amino acids: CSAEDYGYTF. The CDR3 DNA is TGCAGTGCTGAAGACTATGGCTACACCTTC. The chain uses TRBV20-1 and TRBJ1-2; D unresolved. Trimming removed 5 bases at V and 3 bases at J, with 4 bases between. This CDR3 region has 10 residues. Germline lookup yields CDR1 DFQATT and CDR2 SNEGSKA (reference sequence).

This chain links TRBV28 with TRBJ1-1; TRBD1 is a possible D gene (6 bases). This CDR3 is built from 16 residues. Looked up from germline, CDR1 is MDHEN and CDR2 is SYDVKM. Between the trimmed V and J ends, which lost 6 bases and 0 bases, there was a span of 17 bases. Here the CDR3 DNA reads TGTGCCAGCAGCCCGAGCGCAGGGGCGGTGAACACTGAAGCTTTCTTT. Protein product: CASSPSAGAVNTEAFF.

The V call is TRBV2, the J call TRBJ2-5, with 12 positions matching TRBD2. In germline, CDR1 is SNHLY, CDR2 FYNNEI. V shed 10 bases, J shed 1 base, and the junction held 10 bases outside the gene matches. The CDR3 extends over 16 amino acids. Here the CDR3 DNA reads TGTGCCACACCCTTGGCTAGCGGGGGGGCCCAAGAGACCCAGTACTTC. Protein sequence: CATPLASGGAQETQYF.

This clone was recorded only once. V usage is TRBV4-1 and J usage is TRBJ1-4; D remains unclear. V was shortened by 2 bases and J by 7 bases, with 8 bases between the two germline ends. The germline V gene has CDR1 MGHRA and CDR2 YSYEKL. The CDR3 totals 13 residues. Written as DNA, the CDR3 is TGCGCCAGCAGCCAAACCGGGAGTGAAAAACTGTTTTTT. This codes for CASSQTGSEKLFF.

The chain employs TRBV5-1 and TRBJ1-1, with unresolved D. From germline, CDR1 is SGHRS and CDR2 YFSETQ. CDR3 size: 13 residues. V lost 6 bases and J lost 0, with 9 bases in between. The CDR3: CASTDTLNTEAFF. The CDR3, as DNA: TGCGCCAGCACTGATACCTTGAACACTGAAGCTTTCTTT.